Ten or more counts support the clone carrying this T cell receptor beta chain. CDR3 length equals 15 residues. V gave up 6 bases and J gave up 3 bases, with 17 bases separating them. CDR1 and CDR2 (germline): SGHTA, FQGNSA. The repertoire was sequenced with immunoSEQ multiplex PCR; TCRdb's copy has only in-frame clones and lacks some. The sample yields 40,000 to 60,000 clones, without any singletons. The sample originates from a study of T cells after posttransplantation cyclophosphamide. Input material: PBMCs. This clonotype originated in a man aged 35 to 55 in good health, CMV-negative, and a related stem cell transplant donor. This chain uses TRBV7-2 with TRBJ1-1, with D maybe TRBD1 (6 bases). CDR3 coding DNA: TGTGCCAGCAGTTCTATCACAGGGTTGCACACTGAAGCTTTCTTT. This codes for CASSSITGLHTEAFF.